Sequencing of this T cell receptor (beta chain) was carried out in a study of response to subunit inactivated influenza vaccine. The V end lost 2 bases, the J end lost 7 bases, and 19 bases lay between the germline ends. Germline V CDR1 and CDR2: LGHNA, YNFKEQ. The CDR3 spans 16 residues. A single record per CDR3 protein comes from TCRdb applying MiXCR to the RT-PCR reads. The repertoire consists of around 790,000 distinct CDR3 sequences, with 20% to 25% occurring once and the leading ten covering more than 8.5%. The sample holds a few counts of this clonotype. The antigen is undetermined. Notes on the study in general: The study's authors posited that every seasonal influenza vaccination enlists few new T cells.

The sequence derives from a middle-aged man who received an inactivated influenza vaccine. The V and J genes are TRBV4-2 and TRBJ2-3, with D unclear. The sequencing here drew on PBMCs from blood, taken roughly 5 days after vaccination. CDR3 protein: CASSQNWAVSSNTQYF. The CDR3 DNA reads TGTGCCAGCAGCCAAAATTGGGCGGTTTCCTCGAATACGCAGTATTTT.